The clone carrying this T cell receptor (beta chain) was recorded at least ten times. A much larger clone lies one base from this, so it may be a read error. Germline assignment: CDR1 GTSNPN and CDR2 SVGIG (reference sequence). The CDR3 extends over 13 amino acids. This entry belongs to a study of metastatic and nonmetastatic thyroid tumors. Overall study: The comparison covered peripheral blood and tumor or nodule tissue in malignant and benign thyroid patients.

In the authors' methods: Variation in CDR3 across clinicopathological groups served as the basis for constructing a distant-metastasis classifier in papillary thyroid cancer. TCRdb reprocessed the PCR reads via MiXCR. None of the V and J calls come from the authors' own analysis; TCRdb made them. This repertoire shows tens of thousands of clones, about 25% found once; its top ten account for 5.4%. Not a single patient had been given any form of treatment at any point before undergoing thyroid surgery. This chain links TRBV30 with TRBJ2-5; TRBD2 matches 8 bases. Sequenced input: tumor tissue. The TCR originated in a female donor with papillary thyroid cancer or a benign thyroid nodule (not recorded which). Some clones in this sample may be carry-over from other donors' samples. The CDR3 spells CAWVGGARETRYF. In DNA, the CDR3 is TGTGCCTGGGTCGGGGGGGCCAGAGAGACCCGGTACTTC.